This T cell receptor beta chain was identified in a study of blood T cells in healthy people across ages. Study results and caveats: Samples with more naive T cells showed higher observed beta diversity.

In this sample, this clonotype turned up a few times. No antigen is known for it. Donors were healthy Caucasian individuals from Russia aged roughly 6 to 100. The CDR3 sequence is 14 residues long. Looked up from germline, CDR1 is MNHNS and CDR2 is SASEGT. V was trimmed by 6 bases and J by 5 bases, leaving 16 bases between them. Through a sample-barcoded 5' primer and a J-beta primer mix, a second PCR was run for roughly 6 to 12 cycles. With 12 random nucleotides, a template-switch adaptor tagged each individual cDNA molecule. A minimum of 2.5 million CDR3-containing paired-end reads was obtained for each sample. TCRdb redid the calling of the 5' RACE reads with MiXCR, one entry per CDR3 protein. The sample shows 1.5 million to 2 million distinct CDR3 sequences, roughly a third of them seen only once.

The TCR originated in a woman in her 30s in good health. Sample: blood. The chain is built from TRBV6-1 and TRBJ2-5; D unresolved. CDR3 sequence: CASSTIRPGETQYF. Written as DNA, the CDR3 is TGTGCCAGCAGCACGATCCGTCCGGGTGAGACCCAGTACTTC.